The 18 T cell receptor beta chains below were found in one sample sequenced in a study of T cells in Graves' hyperthyroidism and ophthalmopathy. TCR beta CDR3 region amplification was performed from RNA transcripts. HTBI primers were employed in a first-round RT-PCR of the TCR CDR3. TCRdb processed the multiplex PCR reads anew with MiXCR; each CDR3 protein has one entry. The sample consists of about 400,000 distinct CDR3 sequences, roughly an eighth of them appearing once. Sequencing was done on a sample of blood. All receptors come from a young woman with Graves' hyperthyroidism.

This clonotype came up many times. The chain uses TRBV13 and TRBJ1-2, with unresolved D. Germline V lookup: CDR1 PRHDT, CDR2 FYEKMQ (reference sequence). The CDR3 covers 10 residues. The V and J ends lost 4 bases and 6 bases respectively, with 3 bases between them. The CDR3 sequence is CASSSHGYTF. CDR3 sequence (DNA): TGTGCCAGCAGCTCCCATGGCTACACCTTC.

This clonotype was detected ten times or more. CDR3 in amino acids: CASSLSLRQDSYEQYF. For the CDR3, the DNA is TGTGCCAGCAGTTTATCCCTTAGACAGGACTCCTACGAGCAGTACTTC. The rearrangement joins TRBV28 to TRBJ2-7; D might be TRBD1 (6 bases). The CDR3 extends over 16 amino acids. Trimming took off 1 base at V and 0 bases at J, with 13 bases between the two ends. Germline-derived CDR1 and CDR2 are MDHEN and SYDVKM.

This clonotype was detected ten times or more. This chain connects TRBV28 to TRBJ2-5; the D is unclear. The germline gives CDR1 MDHEN, CDR2 SYDVKM. Trimming left V 6 bases short and J 2 bases short, with 7 bases between. The CDR3 loop spans 12 amino acids. CDR3: CASRKVQETQYF. As DNA, the CDR3 is TGTGCCAGCAGAAAGGTACAAGAGACCCAGTACTTC.

The chain is built from TRBV24-1 and TRBJ2-7, with D tentatively TRBD1 (5 bases). This CDR3 contains 14 residues. Germline V gene lookup returns CDR1 KGHDR and CDR2 SFDVKD. V was pared by 2 bases and J by 3 bases, with 10 bases between. The CDR3: CATSDWRQLYEQYF. CDR3 bases: TGTGCCACCAGTGATTGGCGACAGCTCTACGAGCAGTACTTC.

This clonotype showed up just a few times. This chain connects TRBV9 to TRBJ2-5, with D possibly TRBD2 on 6 matching bases. The V and J ends lost 0 bases and 4 bases respectively, with 10 bases between them. The CDR3 has 14 residues. Germline CDR1 SGDLS, CDR2 YYNGEE. CDR3 loop: CASSVVGGGETQYF. The DNA for the CDR3 is TGTGCCAGCAGCGTAGTCGGGGGAGGAGAGACCCAGTACTTC.

Many counts were recorded for this clonotype. V is TRBV7-3 and J is TRBJ2-3, with D possibly being TRBD2 (5 bases). Germline V gene data show CDR1 as SGHTA and CDR2 as FQGTGA. The CDR3 contains 15 residues. Trimming left V 5 bases short and J 3 bases short, with 15 bases between. The DNA of the CDR3 is TGTGCCAGCAGCCCTCTTGAGGGAGAGACAGATACGCAGTATTTT. Its protein product is CASSPLEGETDTQYF.

The J gene is TRBJ2-3, the V gene TRBV5-1; D is unresolved. This CDR3 has 12 residues. Trimming removed 6 bases from V and 2 bases from J, with 7 bases in between. From germline, CDR1 is SGHRS and CDR2 YFSETQ. The CDR3 nucleotides are TGCGCCAGCAACCCCGCCACAGATACGCAGTATTTT. Its protein product is CASNPATDTQYF.

This clonotype has a count of ten or more. The V call is TRBV5-8, the J call TRBJ2-5; the match to TRBD2 covers 9 bases. CDR3 length equals 15 residues. J lost 1 base, V lost 2 bases, and 3 bases had no gene match. Germline values: CDR1 SGHTS, CDR2 YDEGEE. In nucleotides, the CDR3 is TGTGCCAGCAGCTTCAAGCGGGGGGTCCAAGAGACCCAGTACTTC. It specifies CASSFKRGVQETQYF.

This clonotype was counted ten times or more. The V and J genes are TRBV4-1 and TRBJ2-5, with D hard to call. V shed 1 base and J shed 0 bases, with 12 bases lying between them. CDR1 MGHRA and CDR2 YSYEKL come from the germline V gene. The CDR3 is 16 residues long. The CDR3 sequence is CASSQAKPQNQETQYF. The CDR3 DNA follows: TGCGCCAGCAGCCAAGCGAAGCCACAGAACCAAGAGACCCAGTACTTC.

The table lists this clonotype with many counts. The chain links TRBV28 to TRBJ1-1; D remains ambiguous. Germline CDR1 is MDHEN and CDR2 is SYDVKM. V lost 4 bases and J 4 bases, leaving 10 bases between the germline ends. CDR3 length: 13 amino acids. For the CDR3, the DNA is TGTGCCAGCAGTTCCTCGGCGCGCACTGAAGCTTTCTTT. It specifies CASSSSARTEAFF.

This clonotype was seen many times. The chain has TRBV28 and TRBJ1-2; 11 bases match TRBD1. CDR3 length: 15 amino acids. After removal of 5 bases from V and 6 bases from J, the junction contained 8 bases not matched to a gene. Per germline, CDR1 MDHEN and CDR2 SYDVKM. The CDR3 DNA reads as TGTGCCAGCAGTGCGGGGGACAGGGGGGAGAATGGCTACACCTTC. This translates into CASSAGDRGENGYTF.

This sequence joins TRBV5-6 and TRBJ1-2, with TRBD1 matching 11 bases. V lost 2 bases, J lost 6 bases, and 9 bases stayed unmatched. Germline V gene lookup returns CDR1 SGHDT and CDR2 YYEEEE. The CDR3 consists of 16 residues. The CDR3 nucleotides read TGTGCCAGCAGCTTTTTCCGCCGGGACAGGGGGAATGGCTACACCTTC. Translated: CASSFFRRDRGNGYTF. The entire variable domain, with the rest obtained from reference TRBV5-6 and TRBJ1-2, is as follows: DAGVTQSPTHLIKTRGQQVTLRCSPKSGHDTVSWYQQALGQGPQFIFQYYEEEERQRGNFPDRFSGHQFPNYSSELNVNALLLGDSALYLCASSFFRRDRGNGYTFGSGTRLTVV.

This chain connects TRBV19 to TRBJ2-5; no clear D. This CDR3 spans 14 amino acids. CDR1 is LNHDA and CDR2 is SQIVND in the germline V gene (reference sequence). V lost 5 bases, J lost 5 bases, and 15 bases lay in between. The CDR3, as DNA: TGTGCCAGTAGTGATGATGTCCACGGGGAGACCCAGTACTTC. This encodes CASSDDVHGETQYF.

The chain links TRBV7-9 to TRBJ1-4, with TRBD1 matching over 10 bases. V trimming: 5 bases; J trimming: 8 bases; junction bases outside the gene matches: 11. This CDR3 region has 16 residues. Germline loops: CDR1 SEHNR, CDR2 FQNEAQ (reference sequence). The CDR3 region has the DNA TGTGCCAGCAGCCCCCCGGGACAGGGGTTCGGGGAAAAACTGTTTTTT. Its protein product is CASSPPGQGFGEKLFF.

The table lists this clonotype with many counts. This chain uses TRBV14 with TRBJ2-7; the match to TRBD1 covers 8 bases. The ends lost 3 bases at V and 7 bases at J; junction bases unmatched: 5. The germline CDR1 and CDR2 sequences are SGHDN and FVKESK. The CDR3 spans 13 residues. This CDR3 is CASSQDRVGEQYF. CDR3 DNA: TGTGCCAGCAGCCAGGACAGGGTGGGTGAGCAGTACTTC.

This clonotype was recorded at least ten times. The chain links TRBV5-1 to TRBJ2-7, with 12 nucleotides matching TRBD1. This CDR3 is built from 18 residues. CDR1 is SGHRS, CDR2 YFSETQ, per germline. Germline trimming cut 4 bases from V and 5 bases from J; bases unmatched to any gene: 16. CDR3 DNA sequence: TGCGCCAGCAGCATGACCCCAGGATCCGGGACAGGGGGCCACGAGCAGTACTTC. The encoded protein is CASSMTPGSGTGGHEQYF.

This clonotype was picked up many times. CDR3 loop: CASSFFSGQGLEREGQRKKTQYF. For the CDR3, the DNA is TGTGCCAGCAGTTTCTTTTCGGGACAGGGTTTAGAGCGGGAGGGCCAGAGGAAGAAGACCCAGTACTTC. This chain links TRBV12-3 or TRBV12-4 with TRBJ2-5, with a possible D match to TRBD2 (10 bases). The CDR3 extends over 23 amino acids. Trimming took off 3 bases at V and 6 bases at J, with 41 bases between the two ends.

In this sample, this clonotype turned up many times. J is TRBJ1-1 and V is TRBV5-8, with D unclear. The germline CDR1 and CDR2 sequences are SGHTS and YDEGEE. The ends were cut back, 3 bases at V and 1 base at J, with 13 bases in the middle. The CDR3 totals 15 residues. The CDR3 DNA reads as TGTGCCAGCAGCTCGGCTACCCACGGGAACACTGAAGCTTTCTTT. Its translation is CASSSATHGNTEAFF.